One T cell receptor beta chain is described in this entry. The CDR3 is 14 amino acids. Per the germline V gene, CDR1 is SGHDT and CDR2 is YYEEEE. J lost 2 bases, V lost 1 base, and 2 bases had no gene match. This sample was taken from a study of blood T cell repertoires in COVID-19. Sequenced by immunoSEQ multiplex PCR; TCRdb stores in-frame clones only, minus some. The table lists tens of thousands of clones, approximately 89% of them singletons. The TCR sequence derives from a woman aged 80 or older with acute or convalescent COVID-19. Specimen: peripheral blood. The chain joins TRBV5-6 to TRBJ2-7, with 8 bases identical to TRBD2. DNA for the CDR3: TGTGCCAGCAGCTTGACTAGCGGAACCTACGAGCAGTACTTC. Protein sequence: CASSLTSGTYEQYF.